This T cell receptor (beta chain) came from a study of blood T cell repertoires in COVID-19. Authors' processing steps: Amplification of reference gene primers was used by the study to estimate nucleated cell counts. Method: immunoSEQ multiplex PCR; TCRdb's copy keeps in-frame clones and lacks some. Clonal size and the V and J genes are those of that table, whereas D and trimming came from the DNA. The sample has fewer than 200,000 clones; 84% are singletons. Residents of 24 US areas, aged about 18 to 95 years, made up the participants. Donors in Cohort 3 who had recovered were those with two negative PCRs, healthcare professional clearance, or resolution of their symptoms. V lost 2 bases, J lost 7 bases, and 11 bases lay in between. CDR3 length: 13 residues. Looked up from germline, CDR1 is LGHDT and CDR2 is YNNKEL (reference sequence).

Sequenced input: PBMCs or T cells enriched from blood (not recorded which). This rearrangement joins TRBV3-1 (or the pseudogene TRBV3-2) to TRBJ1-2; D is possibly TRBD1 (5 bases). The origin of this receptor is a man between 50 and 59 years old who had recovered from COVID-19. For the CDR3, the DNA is TGTGCCAGCAGCCAAACAACAAGGGGTGGCTACACCTTC. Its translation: CASSQTTRGGYTF.